This T cell receptor beta chain was identified in a study of cytomegalovirus exposure and HLA in healthy donors (dated 2017 in TCRdb). Background on the whole study: According to an earlier analysis of 587 of the donors, 150 million to 200 million T cells yielded 90 million to 130 million unique TCR beta sequences and approximately 300 Gb of sequence data. Every discovery cohort repertoire had been produced on one sequencing platform. Among roughly 400 genotyped donors of the cohort, an average of approximately 240,000 unique TCR beta nucleotide sequences was sequenced per donor, of which approximately 18% were non-productive. Both class I and class II loci were covered by HLA typing, at four-digit resolution. Donor age, sex, ethnicity and CMV serostatus were compiled together with the repertoire data. The number of typed donors differed by locus: about 629-640 for A, B, C, DRB1 and DQB1; about 520 for DQA1; fewer than 610 for DPA1; and 400 to 480 for DPB1. In a later analysis, previously published TCR beta repertoires from about 640 donors were re-analyzed and high-resolution HLA genotyping was added so that TCR occurrence patterns could be studied. Of the roughly 390 genotyped donors, 65% to 90% fell in the genetic ancestry cluster associated with self-reported Caucasian donors. An early release covering just under 650 HLA-typed donors comprised about 300 gigabases of sequencing data and around 86 million unique TCR sequences. Rather than drawing on any new phenotypic data, the later analysis identified candidate immune exposures from TCR beta sequences and the way those sequences occurred across donors. A separate validation cohort of 100 to 150 different subjects was used in addition to the 666-subject first cohort. To predict cytomegalovirus infection status, the study brought together high-throughput TCR immunosequencing, statistical association of individual TCRs with disease status, and machine learning. Because of strong linkage in the cohort, roughly five DR-DQ haplotypes were treated as single units for association and clustering. The T cell repertoires of under 700 subjects were profiled by immunosequencing and related to cytomegalovirus serostatus. To decide whether each TCR beta V gene segment behaved as functional or pseudogenic, an earlier analysis of approximately 590 of the donors relied on high-throughput TCR beta sequencing. The study aimed to test whether signatures of past pathogen exposure could be identified by cataloging public T cell receptors. Genome-wide SNP genotypes for about 55% of the roughly 670 donors were used in a later genetic analysis, which treated that subset as a discovery cohort. On the study overall, not on this receptor specifically: Immune exposure information for the cohort was limited to CMV serostatus. Some IMGT-functional V segments, including TRBV6-2 and TRBV6-3, could not be distinguished by the 87-base-pair reads and were therefore excluded. Three of the identified cytomegalovirus-associated TCR beta chains were confirmed in vitro to be specific for cytomegalovirus antigens. Because counts were too low, about 17 rarely observed V segments, including chromosome 9 orphons, were excluded from the earlier analysis of roughly 580 of the donors. Broadly in line with IMGT annotations, most TCR beta V segments showed up in productive rearrangements about 90% or about 30% of the time in an earlier analysis of a few hundred of the donors. In the study, around 160 TCR beta chains were listed as associated with cytomegalovirus. In a later genetic analysis, a missense DCLRE1C variant was associated with V-gene and J-gene trimming of TCR beta chains, and the association was replicated in an independent cohort. Several of the top co-occurrence clusters appeared to be linked to parvovirus B19, influenza, CMV and Epstein-Barr virus, according to a later analysis. A later analysis found that HLA-associated TCR beta chains were more clonally expanded and had lower generation probabilities than equally common non-associated chains. According to a later analysis, most CMV-associated TCR beta chains appeared to be HLA-restricted, and the HLA associations seemed to be driven largely by CMV exposure. Because HLA typing was missing for some donors at each locus, association tests included only the typed subset. This cohort had only TCR beta chains sequenced, and the lack of alpha or paired-chain data limited which features could be detected. The sequencing pipeline was judged likely to have produced a cluster of highly shared sequence variants as a technical artifact. A further reported finding was that TCR beta sequences accurately predicted the HLA-A and HLA-B alleles for most subjects in the first cohort. Strong co-occurrence of HLA alleles, especially DR and DQ, made assigning TCR associations to individual alleles difficult. A later analysis found that TCR association rates varied across HLA loci, with DRB1 alleles showing the most associated TCRs and HLA-C alleles the fewest. In a later genetic analysis, fewer N-insertions in productive TCRs were reported among donors in an Asian-associated ancestry cluster than the 666-donor mean. The classifier was reported to diagnose cytomegalovirus status with high specificity and sensitivity in both the original cohort and the validation cohort. Most TCR sequences were observed very rarely across donors, whereas some public TCRs were present in many individuals. Roughly uniform sequencing depth across donors was assumed in presence/absence analyses, although this assumption may not hold. Linkage disequilibrium might explain the correlated functional status among segregating V segments, but an unknown experimental factor could not be excluded. In a later analysis, around 15,000 TCR beta sequences were associated with specific HLA alleles at a false discovery rate of 0.05. The authors suggested that the approach could potentially be generalized to other disease states and immunological phenotypes.

In total, 500 to 700 healthy bone marrow donors made up the cohort. All cohort members were sampled while nominally healthy, although unrecorded immune exposures were likely present. The donor was CMV seronegative and was included in the group of over 300 seronegative cohort members. A peripheral blood sample was collected from each donor, and TCR beta sequencing was performed on peripheral blood mononuclear cells. Genomic DNA was extracted from the blood cell samples with the Qiagen DNeasy Blood Extraction Kit. Taken from the germline V gene (reference sequence), the CDR1 and CDR2 loops are SEHNR and FQNEAQ. Spanning cysteine to phenylalanine, the CDR3 consists of 17 amino acids. Only the CDR3 region is kept as DNA, spanning 51 bases read in frame from base 1. At the junction V is shortened by 0 bases and J by 3 bases, with 14 bases in between. The method behind the library was the immunoSEQ multiplex PCR assay. For the multiplex PCR, a mixture combining 60 forward primers for TCR Vbeta segments and 13 reverse primers for TCR Jbeta segments was used. The CDR3 region of rearranged TCR beta genes was amplified from genomic DNA by a multiplex PCR assay. On the Illumina HiSeq System, the amplified TCR beta libraries were sequenced as 87-base-pair reads. The original methods were these. A later analysis tallied about 77 million unique TCR beta chains across the 666 repertoires, and approximately 12 million of those chains were shared by two or more donors. To remove PCR and sequencing errors, raw reads were error-corrected and collapsed into unique sequences using a nearest-neighbor algorithm that merged closely related sequences. Alignment of CDR3 sequences to IMGT reference sequences was used to assign V, D and J gene segments. For a sequence to be retained, a match of at least six nucleotides was required to both a V gene segment and a J gene segment. A rearrangement counted as productive if the CDR3 had no stop codons and remained in frame with V and J, and every other rearrangement counted as non-productive. Following IMGT convention, CDR3 was defined as the stretch from the second conserved V-encoded cysteine up to the conserved J-encoded phenylalanine. The earlier analysis of about 530 of the donors excluded any sequence lacking an unambiguous match to a single V gene segment. An earlier analysis of 587 of the donors classified V segments as functional when productive rearrangements were above 56.7% and as segregating when the standard deviation between donors was above 5%. To diagnose cytomegalovirus status from the catalog of TCR beta chain sequences, a statistical classification framework was built. In a later analysis, V and J genes were assigned by comparing TCR nucleotide sequences against IMGT/GENE-DB human TR gene sequences. The TCRdist pipeline was used in a later analysis to assign CDR3 sequences and most-parsimonious VDJ recombination scenarios. A later analysis defined each TCR beta chain by its CDR3 amino acid sequence plus V-gene family, and excluded reads lacking a unique V-gene family. In a later analysis, approximately 590 highly shared, low-generation-probability nucleotide sequences were removed to address suspected cross-contamination and a sequencing artifact. In a later analysis, a clonal expansion index was calculated for each public chain from normalized within-repertoire ranks of inferred template counts. In a later analysis, generation probabilities were computed using a VDJ recombination model fitted to out-of-frame rearrangements, and the results were checked against IGoR. In a later analysis, hypergeometric tests were used to score TCR-TCR, TCR-HLA and TCR-CMV co-occurrence, with a repertoire-size bias correction applied to TCR pairs. False discovery rates were estimated in a later analysis by permuting HLA or CMV assignments 20 times. A later analysis grouped co-occurring TCRs with DBSCAN, adding TCRdist sequence similarity when clustering within HLA-allele-positive subsets. Repertoires with fewer than 30,000 or more than 120,000 public chains were left out of co-occurrence clustering, as were five repertoires with anomalous nucleotide sharing. TCRdb's version of the immuneACCESS table is confined to in-frame rearrangements and falls short of the full clone set. An unresolved V gene accounts for under half of the shortfall where checked; the remainder is of unknown origin. V and J calls and clone size are as listed in that table; D and trimming were resolved from the DNA. This sample comprises about 140,000 clones, roughly 80% of them detected only once. In total, the top ten clones hold about 2.6% of the sample.

With respect to this clone: Its antigen is not yet known. No clone much larger than this one lies a single base away; base qualities are absent.

The rearrangement combines TRBV7-9 with TRBJ1-4; too little of a D gene remains to name it. The TCR sequence derives from a boy younger than 10 in good health and CMV-seronegative. The specimen sequenced was PBMCs. The DNA sequence is as follows: TGTGCCAGCAGCTTAGCGTTATCGGGGTTAGCTAATGAAAAACTGTTTTTT. This encodes CASSLALSGLANEKLFF.